A single sample gave rise to the 3 T cell receptor beta chains below, sequenced in a study of blood T cell repertoires in COVID-19. Repertoires were generated with immunoSEQ multiplex PCR, while TCRdb's copy carries only in-frame clones and drops some. The profile shows approximately 76,000 clones, 65% to 90% of them singletons. Material for sequencing was peripheral blood. The receptor set was obtained from a woman aged 55-75 years with acute or convalescent COVID-19.

The V gene is TRBV29-1, the J gene TRBJ1-2; D is undetermined. Germline lookup yields CDR1 SQVTM and CDR2 ANQGSEA. This CDR3 comprises 14 residues. Trimming took 6 bases from V and 2 from J, leaving 16 bases between them. The chain's CDR3 is CSVPTGELNYGYTF. CDR3 nucleotides: TGCAGCGTCCCGACTGGAGAGTTAAACTATGGCTACACCTTC. Using reference TRBV29-1 and TRBJ1-2 for the parts outside the CDR3, the full variable domain is SAVISQKPSRDICQRGTSLTIQCQVDSQVTMMFWYRQQPGQSLTLIATANQGSEATYESGFVIDKFPISRPNLTFSTLTVSNMSPEDSSIYLCSVPTGELNYGYTFGSGTRLTVV.

The chain has TRBV24-1 and TRBJ2-6, with 8 bases identical to TRBD1. The CDR3 consists of 15 residues. J lost 4 bases, V lost 7 bases, and 5 bases had no gene match. CDR1 KGHDR and CDR2 SFDVKD come from the germline V gene. The CDR3, as DNA: TGTGCCACCAGCGACAGGGGACTGGGGGCCAACGTCCTGACTTTC. Translating it yields CATSDRGLGANVLTF.

The chain joins TRBV7-9 to TRBJ1-2; D is uncertain. Germline values: CDR1 SEHNR, CDR2 FQNEAQ (reference sequence). V lost 5 bases to trimming and J lost 4 bases, with 17 bases between them. The CDR3 has 15 residues. CDR3 residues: CASSPPSRSTYGYTF. The CDR3, as DNA: TGTGCCAGCAGCCCCCCCTCCAGGTCAACCTATGGCTACACCTTC.